This TCR beta chain was obtained from a study of T cells in Graves' hyperthyroidism and ophthalmopathy. RNA transcripts yielded amplified TCR beta CDR3 regions. The HTBI primer set drove a first-round RT-PCR of the TCR CDR3. TCRdb called the multiplex PCR reads again in MiXCR, with one record for every CDR3 protein. In the table there are 400,000 or so distinct CDR3 sequences, roughly 15% of which are singletons. General study points: A model using 13 V-J features told ophthalmopathy apart from stable hyperthyroidism.

This clonotype appeared many times. What it binds is not known. V shed 3 bases, J shed 9 bases, and the junction held 6 bases outside the gene matches. This CDR3 region has 14 residues. Germline V gene sequence: CDR1 SGHAT, CDR2 FQNNGV. The study included ophthalmopathy patients with Clinical Activity Score at least 3, NOSPECS grade at least 4 and duration under 3 months. PBMCs stemmed from more than 7.5 ml fresh peripheral blood. V gene TRBV11-2 combines with J gene TRBJ2-7; 12 nucleotides line up with TRBD1. The sample was blood. The source is a woman in her sixties with Graves' ophthalmopathy. The CDR3 DNA reads TGTGCCAGCAGCTTCGGGACAGGGGGCAACGGGCAGTACTTC. This gives the protein CASSFGTGGNGQYF.